This T cell receptor beta chain was captured in a study of glioma-infiltrating T cells. Study-level results: Tissue-blood divergence was below expectation in non-neoplastic patients, above in gliomas.

This clonotype has more than one count but fewer than ten. No antigen is known for it. TCR alpha and beta CDR3 regions were amplified from RNA using iRepertoire nested multiplex PCR. One entry per CDR3 protein, called by TCRdb with MiXCR from the multiplex PCR reads. Here the sample spans under 150,000 distinct CDR3 sequences, approximately 26% being singletons. Sequences were obtained from glioma tissue, nonneoplastic brain tissue, or PBMCs (not recorded which). This TCR was recovered from a human donor with low-grade glioma or glioblastoma, undergoing nonglioma brain surgery, or in good health (not recorded which).

In nucleotides, the CDR3 is TGTGCCAGCAGTCCCGCCGGGACAGGGGAGGGTAATGAGCAGTTCTTC. It translates to CASSPAGTGEGNEQFF. V gene TRBV28 combines with J gene TRBJ2-1; 10 nucleotides align to TRBD1. The junction had 11 bases not matched to a gene; V was cut back by 5 bases and J by 7 bases. Germline V gene lookup returns CDR1 MDHEN and CDR2 SYDVKM. There are 16 residues in the CDR3.